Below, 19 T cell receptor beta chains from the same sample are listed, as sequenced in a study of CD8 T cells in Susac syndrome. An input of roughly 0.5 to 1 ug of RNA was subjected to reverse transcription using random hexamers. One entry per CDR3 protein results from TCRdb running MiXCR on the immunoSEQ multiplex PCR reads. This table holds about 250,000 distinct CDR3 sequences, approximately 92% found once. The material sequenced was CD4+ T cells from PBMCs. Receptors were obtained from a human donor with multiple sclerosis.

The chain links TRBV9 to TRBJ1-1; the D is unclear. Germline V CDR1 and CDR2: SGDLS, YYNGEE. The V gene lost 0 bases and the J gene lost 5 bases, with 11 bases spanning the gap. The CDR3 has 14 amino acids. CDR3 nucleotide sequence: TGTGCCAGCAGCGTAGGCCCGGGAGGAACTGAAGCTTTCTTT. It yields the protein CASSVGPGGTEAFF. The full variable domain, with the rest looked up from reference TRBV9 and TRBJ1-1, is DSGVTQTPKHLITATGQRVTLRCSPRSGDLSVYWYQQSLDQGLQFLIQYYNGEERAKGNILERFSAQQFPDLHSELNLSSLELGDSALYFCASSVGPGGTEAFFGQGTRLTVV.

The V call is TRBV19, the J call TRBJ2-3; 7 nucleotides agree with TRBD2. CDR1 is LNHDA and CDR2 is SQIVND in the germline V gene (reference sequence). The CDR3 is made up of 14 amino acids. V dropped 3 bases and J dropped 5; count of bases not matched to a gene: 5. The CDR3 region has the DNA TGTGCCAGTAGTATTCGGGAGGCTGGAGATACGCAGTATTTT. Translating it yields CASSIREAGDTQYF.

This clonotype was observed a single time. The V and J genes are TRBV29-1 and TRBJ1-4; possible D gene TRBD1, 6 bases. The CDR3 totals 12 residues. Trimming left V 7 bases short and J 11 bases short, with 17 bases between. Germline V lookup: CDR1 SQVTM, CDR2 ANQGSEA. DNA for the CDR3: TGCAGCGGGGGAGACGGTAGGGGGAAACTGTTTTTT. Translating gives CSGGDGRGKLFF.

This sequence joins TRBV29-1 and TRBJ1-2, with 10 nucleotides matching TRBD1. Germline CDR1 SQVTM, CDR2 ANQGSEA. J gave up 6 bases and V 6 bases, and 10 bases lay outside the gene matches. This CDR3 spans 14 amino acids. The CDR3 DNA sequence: TGCAGCGTCGTACGACAGGGGGCGGGCGATGGCTACACCTTC. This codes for CSVVRQGAGDGYTF.

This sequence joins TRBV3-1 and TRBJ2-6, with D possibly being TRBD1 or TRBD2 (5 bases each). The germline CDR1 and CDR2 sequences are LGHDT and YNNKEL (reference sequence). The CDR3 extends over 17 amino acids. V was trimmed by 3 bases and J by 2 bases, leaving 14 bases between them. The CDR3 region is CASSQGTAAAGANVLTF. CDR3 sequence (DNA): TGTGCCAGCAGCCAGGGGACGGCGGCAGCTGGGGCCAACGTCCTGACTTTC.

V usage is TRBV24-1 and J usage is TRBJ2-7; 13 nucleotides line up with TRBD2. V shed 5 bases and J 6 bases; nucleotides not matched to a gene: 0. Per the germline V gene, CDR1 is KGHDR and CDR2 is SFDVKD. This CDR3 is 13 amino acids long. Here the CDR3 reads CATSGLAGGEQYF. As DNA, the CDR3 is TGTGCCACCAGTGGACTAGCGGGGGGCGAGCAGTACTTC.

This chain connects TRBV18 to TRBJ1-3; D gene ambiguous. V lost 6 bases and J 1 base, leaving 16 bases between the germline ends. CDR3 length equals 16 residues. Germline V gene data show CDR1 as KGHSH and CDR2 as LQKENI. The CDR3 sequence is CASSDKTRMSGNTIYF. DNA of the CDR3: TGTGCCAGCTCGGATAAGACAAGGATGTCTGGAAACACCATATATTTT. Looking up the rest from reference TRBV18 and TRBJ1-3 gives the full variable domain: NAGVMQNPRHLVRRRGQEARLRCSPMKGHSHVYWYRQLPEEGLKFMVYLQKENIIDESGMPKERFSAEFPKEGPSILRIQQVVRGDSAAYFCASSDKTRMSGNTIYFGEGSWLTVV.

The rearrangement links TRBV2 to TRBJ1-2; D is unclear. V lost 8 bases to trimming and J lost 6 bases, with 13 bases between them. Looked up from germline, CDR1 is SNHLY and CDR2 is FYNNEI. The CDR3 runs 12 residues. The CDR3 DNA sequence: TGTGCCAGCCTTGGCCTCAAGGATGGCTACACCTTC. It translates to CASLGLKDGYTF.

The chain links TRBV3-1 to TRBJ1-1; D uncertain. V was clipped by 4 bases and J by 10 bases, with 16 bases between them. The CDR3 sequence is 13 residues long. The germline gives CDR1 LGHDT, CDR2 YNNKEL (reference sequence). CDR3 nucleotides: TGTGCCAGCAGCCCTGGCCTCGGGCTACGAGCTTTCTTT. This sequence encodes CASSPGLGLRAFF.

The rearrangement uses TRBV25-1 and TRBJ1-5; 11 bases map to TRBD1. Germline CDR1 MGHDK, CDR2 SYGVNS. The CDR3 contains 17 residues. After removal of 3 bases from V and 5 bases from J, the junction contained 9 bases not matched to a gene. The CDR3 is CASSEHRGTGGDQPQHF. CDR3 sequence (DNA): TGTGCCAGCAGTGAGCATAGGGGGACAGGGGGGGATCAGCCCCAGCATTTT.

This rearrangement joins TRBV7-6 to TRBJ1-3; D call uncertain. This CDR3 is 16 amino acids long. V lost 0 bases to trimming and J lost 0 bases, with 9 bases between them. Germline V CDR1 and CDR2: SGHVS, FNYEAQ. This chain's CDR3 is CASSLAQPDSGNTIYF. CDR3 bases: TGTGCCAGCAGCTTAGCACAGCCCGACTCTGGAAACACCATATATTTT.

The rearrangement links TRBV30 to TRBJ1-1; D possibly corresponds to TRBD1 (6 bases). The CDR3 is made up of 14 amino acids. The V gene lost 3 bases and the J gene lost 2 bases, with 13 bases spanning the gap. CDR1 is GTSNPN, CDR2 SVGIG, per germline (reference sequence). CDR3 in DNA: TGTGCCTGGAGGCAGGGGAGGCGAAACACTGAAGCTTTCTTT. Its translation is CAWRQGRRNTEAFF.

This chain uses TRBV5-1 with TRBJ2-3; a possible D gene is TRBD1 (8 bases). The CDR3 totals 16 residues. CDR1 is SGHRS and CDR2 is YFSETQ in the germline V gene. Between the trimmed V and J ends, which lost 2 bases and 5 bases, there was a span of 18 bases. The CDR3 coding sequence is TGCGCCAGCAGCTTAACCAGGACAGGGAGGGGAGATACGCAGTATTTT. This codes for CASSLTRTGRGDTQYF.

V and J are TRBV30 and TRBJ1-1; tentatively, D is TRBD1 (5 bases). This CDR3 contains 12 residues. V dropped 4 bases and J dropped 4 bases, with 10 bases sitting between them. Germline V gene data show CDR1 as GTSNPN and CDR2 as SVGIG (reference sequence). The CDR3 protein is CAWKRGSTEAFF. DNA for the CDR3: TGTGCCTGGAAGCGGGGGTCCACTGAAGCTTTCTTT.

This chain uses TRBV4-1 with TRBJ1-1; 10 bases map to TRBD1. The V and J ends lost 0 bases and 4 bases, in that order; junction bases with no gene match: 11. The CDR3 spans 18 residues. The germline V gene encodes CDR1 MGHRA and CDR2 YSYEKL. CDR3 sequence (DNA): TGCGCCAGCAGCCAAGAAATCGAGAGGACAGGGGGATCCACTGAAGCTTTCTTT. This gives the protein CASSQEIERTGGSTEAFF.

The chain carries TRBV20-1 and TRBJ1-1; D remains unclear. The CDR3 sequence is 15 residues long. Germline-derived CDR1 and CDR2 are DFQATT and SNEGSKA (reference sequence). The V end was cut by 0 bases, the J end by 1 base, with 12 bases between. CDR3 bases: TGCAGTGCTAGAGAAAGTGGGGTGAGGAACACTGAAGCTTTCTTT. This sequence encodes CSARESGVRNTEAFF.

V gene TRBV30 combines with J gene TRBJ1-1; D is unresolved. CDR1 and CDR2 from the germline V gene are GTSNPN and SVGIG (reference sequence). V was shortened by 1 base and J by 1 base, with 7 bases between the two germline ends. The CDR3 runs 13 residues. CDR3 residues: CAWSAWGNTEAFF. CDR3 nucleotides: TGTGCCTGGAGTGCTTGGGGGAACACTGAAGCTTTCTTT.

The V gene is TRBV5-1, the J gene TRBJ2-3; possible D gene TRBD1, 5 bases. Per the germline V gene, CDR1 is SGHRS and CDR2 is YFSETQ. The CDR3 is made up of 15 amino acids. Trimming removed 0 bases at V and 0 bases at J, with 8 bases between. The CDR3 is CASSLDSGSTDTQYF. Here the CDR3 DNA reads TGCGCCAGCAGCTTGGATTCAGGGAGCACAGATACGCAGTATTTT.

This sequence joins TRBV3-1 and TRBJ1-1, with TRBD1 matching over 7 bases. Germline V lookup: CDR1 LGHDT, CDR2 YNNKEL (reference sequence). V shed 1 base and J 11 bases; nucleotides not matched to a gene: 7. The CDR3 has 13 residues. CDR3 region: CASSQGQGLGAFF. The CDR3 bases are TGTGCCAGCAGCCAAGGACAGGGTTTGGGGGCTTTCTTT.